The clone carrying this TCR beta chain was observed at least ten times. Its matching antigen is unknown. The V and J ends lost 4 bases and 6 bases, in that order; junction bases with no gene match: 7. The germline CDR1 and CDR2 sequences are SEHNR and FQNEAQ (reference sequence). This CDR3 spans 14 amino acids. Individual cDNA molecules were tagged with unique molecular identifiers, the study reported. TCRdb analysed the 5' RACE reads with MiXCR anew, one entry per CDR3 protein. The sample holds approximately 120,000 distinct CDR3 sequences, 15% seen once. This sample is drawn from a study of early T cells in non-severe SARS-CoV-2 infection. General study findings and limits: VDJdb matches were skewed toward anti-spike CD8 T cell responses.

The sample taken for sequencing was whole blood. The chain combines TRBV7-9 with TRBJ1-2; 8 nucleotides line up with TRBD1. The origin of this receptor is an adult who was a healthcare worker with PCR-confirmed SARS-CoV-2 infection or an uninfected control (not recorded which). The CDR3 bases are TGTGCCAGCAGCTCCTTGGACAGGGTGGATGGCTACACCTTC. Amino acids: CASSSLDRVDGYTF. Using reference TRBV7-9 and TRBJ1-2 for the parts outside the CDR3, the full variable domain is DTGVSQNPRHKITKRGQNVTFRCDPISEHNRLYWYRQTLGQGPEFLTYFQNEAQLEKSRLLSDRFSAERPKGSFSTLEIQRTEQGDSAMYLCASSSLDRVDGYTFGSGTRLTVV.